The 23 T cell receptor beta chains given below trace back to one sample, sequenced in a study of T cells in women clearing cervical HPV infection. Clones were sequenced by immunoSEQ multiplex PCR, and TCRdb holds only the in-frame ones, with some missing. This sample's table has more than 11,000 clones. The sequenced material came from blood buffy coat. These receptors were taken from a woman between 18 and 70 years old with a cervical HPV16 infection that either progressed to CIN3+ or cleared (not recorded which).

Worth noting for this clone: The read comes to an end 3 residues before the CDR3 does, leaving the germline J gene to fill in the end. V is TRBV30 and J is TRBJ2-3; 9 positions match TRBD1. The germline gives CDR1 GTSNPN, CDR2 SVGIG (reference sequence). CDR3 length: 14 amino acids. CDR3 residues: CAWGRGQGDQPQYF. The CDR3 bases that were read are TGTGCCTGGGGCCGGGGACAGGGCGATCAGCCG.

The CDR3 sequence: CASSFDRAGSYTF. Incomplete CDR3 DNA: TGTGCCAGCAGCTTCGACAGGGCAGGAAGC. The V call is TRBV14, the J call TRBJ1-2; 7 bases align to TRBD1. The CDR3 end falls 3 residues outside the read, so it is completed with the germline J gene. The CDR3 is made up of 13 amino acids. Germline V gene data show CDR1 as SGHDN and CDR2 as FVKESK. Based on the CDR3 plus reference TRBV14 and TRBJ1-2, the full variable domain is EAGVTQFPSHSVIEKGQTVTLRCDPISGHDNLYWYRRVMGKEIKFLLHFVKESKQDESGMPNNRFLAERTGGTYSTLKVQPAELEDSGVYFCASSFDRAGSYTFGSGTRLTVV.

On this clone itself: The sequence runs out 3 residues before the end of the CDR3; the remainder is reconstructed from the germline J gene. The rearrangement uses TRBV30 and TRBJ2-1; maybe TRBD2 (6 bases). This CDR3 is 15 amino acids long. The germline gives CDR1 GTSNPN, CDR2 SVGIG (reference sequence). The V gene lost 3 bases and the J gene lost 9 bases, with 21 bases spanning the gap. The CDR3 reads CAWRPSPTSVGEQFF. The part of the CDR3 DNA that was read is TGTGCCTGGAGGCCCTCCCCGACTAGTGTGGGTGAG. The variable domain in full, with the rest retrieved from reference TRBV30 and TRBJ2-1, is SQTIHQWPATLVQPVGSPLSLECTVEGTSNPNLYWYRQAAGRGLQLLFYSVGIGQISSEVPQNLSASRPQDRQFILSSKKLLLSDSGFYLCAWRPSPTSVGEQFFGPGTRLTVL.

To note about this clone: The CDR3 extends 3 residues past the end of the read, so its final part is completed from the germline J gene. The chain links TRBV2 to TRBJ2-2; D is possibly TRBD1 (6 bases). The V and J ends lost 7 bases and 3 bases respectively, with 9 bases between them. The CDR3 runs 13 residues. Germline V lookup: CDR1 SNHLY, CDR2 FYNNEI. The CDR3: CASIRQDTGELFF. The sequenced CDR3 bases are TGTGCCAGCATAAGACAGGACACCGGGGAG. The whole variable domain, remainder taken from reference TRBV2 and TRBJ2-2, is EPEVTQTPSHQVTQMGQEVILRCVPISNHLYFYWYRQILGQKVEFLVSFYNNEISEKSEIFDDQFSVERPDGSNFTLKIRSTKLEDSAMYFCASIRQDTGELFFGEGSRLTVL.

CDR3: CASQDTANYGYTF. The covered CDR3 bases are TGTGCCAGCCAGGACACCGCTAACTATGGC. V and J are TRBV6-2 or TRBV6-3 and TRBJ1-2, with TRBD1 as a possible D gene (5 bases). The sequenced fragment ends 3 residues before the CDR3 boundary, so the rest is inferred from the germline J gene. Germline V lookup: CDR1 MNHEY, CDR2 SVGEGT. The V end lost 8 bases, the J end lost 0 bases, and 10 bases lay between the germline ends. The CDR3 runs to 13 residues.

Comment on this clone: One end of the junction does not line up with germline, which may come from a read error. The CDR3 is cut off 3 residues early in the read; its end comes from the germline J gene. The V gene is TRBV5-1, the J gene TRBJ2-3; D unresolved. Germline loops: CDR1 SGHRS, CDR2 YFSETQ. This CDR3 comprises 14 residues. The covered CDR3 bases are TGCGCCAGCAAAACCACCCCCGCTCCAGAGACG. This encodes CASKTTPAPET. The whole CDR3 protein is CASKTTPAPETQYF.

Details on this clone: The read terminates 3 residues ahead of where the CDR3 ends, so the germline J gene completes it. This chain joins TRBV20-1 and TRBJ2-2; 7 nucleotides agree with TRBD2. V gave up 1 base and J gave up 1 base; unmatched junction bases: 3. This CDR3 has 15 residues. Germline assignment: CDR1 DFQATT and CDR2 SNEGSKA (reference sequence). Partial CDR3 DNA: TGCAGTGCTAGAGGGCGGGGGAGGAACACCGGGGAG. Translating it yields CSARGRGRNTGE. The CDR3 in full is CSARGRGRNTGELFF.

Comment on this clone: The CDR3 end is not reached by the read, which stops 3 residues before it; the germline J gene fills it in. The rearrangement joins TRBV30 to TRBJ1-3; 9 nucleotides line up with TRBD1. Germline V gene lookup returns CDR1 GTSNPN and CDR2 SVGIG (reference sequence). CDR3 length equals 15 residues. The ends lost 2 bases at V and 2 bases at J; junction bases unmatched: 4. CDR3 DNA (partial): TGTGCCTGGAGTAGGGACAGGGTCACTGGAAACACC. Translated, it gives CAWSRDRVTGNT. The whole CDR3 reads CAWSRDRVTGNTIYF.

Regarding this clone: The CDR3 extends 3 residues past the end of the read, so its final part is completed from the germline J gene. The V call is TRBV30, the J call TRBJ1-6; TRBD1 agrees at 10 bases. CDR3 size: 17 residues. CDR1 is GTSNPN and CDR2 is SVGIG in the germline V gene (reference sequence). The V gene end was trimmed by 3 bases and the J gene end by 2 bases; junction bases not matched to a gene: 7. CDR3 sequence reads: CAWSGGTGAPYNSPLHF. The covered CDR3 bases are TGTGCCTGGAGCGGGGGGACAGGGGCCCCCTATAATTCACCC.

Details on this clone: The missing CDR3 end, 3 residues past where the read stops, is filled in from the germline J gene. V and J are TRBV11-3 and TRBJ2-1, with D perhaps TRBD2 (6 bases). Germline V lookup: CDR1 SGHNT, CDR2 YENEEA. V lost 4 bases and J 8 bases, leaving 9 bases between the germline ends. CDR3 length equals 12 residues. Incomplete CDR3 DNA: TGTGCCAGCAGCTCCTGGGGGGATGAG. This gives the protein CASSSWGDE. The complete CDR3 protein is CASSSWGDEQFF.

With respect to this clone: The read comes to an end 3 residues before the CDR3 does, leaving the germline J gene to fill in the end. The chain combines TRBV10-2 with TRBJ1-1; D not certain. CDR1 is WSHSY and CDR2 is SAAADI in the germline V gene. CDR3 size: 11 residues. V was trimmed by 7 bases and J by 1 base, leaving 4 bases between them. The CDR3 DNA, read in part, is TGCGCCAGCACCCAGAACACTGAA. Residues: CASTQNTE. The CDR3 in full is CASTQNTEAFF.

The CDR3 spells CAWSSINEQFF. Partial CDR3 DNA: TGTGCCTGGAGTTCCATCAATGAG. The chain carries TRBV30 and TRBJ2-1, with unresolved D. The read ends 3 residues shy of where the CDR3 ends; the end is completed using the germline J gene. This CDR3 contains 11 residues. Trimming removed 2 bases at V and 6 bases at J, with 5 bases between. Germline V CDR1 and CDR2: GTSNPN, SVGIG (reference sequence).

Concerning this clone: Read sequence stops 3 residues before the CDR3 end, and the germline J gene provides the missing end. The chain employs TRBV5-6 and TRBJ2-5, with D maybe TRBD1 (6 bases). CDR1 is SGHDT and CDR2 is YYEEEE in the germline V gene. This CDR3 has 14 amino acids. V lost 0 bases, J lost 5 bases, and 11 bases lay in between. Here the CDR3 reads CASSLVGARETQYF. The sequenced CDR3 bases are TGTGCCAGCAGCTTGGTGGGGGCGCGGGAGACC.

With respect to this clone: The DNA ends 3 residues before the CDR3 does, and the rest of the CDR3 is filled in from the germline J gene. This sequence joins TRBV7-2 and TRBJ2-2, with D unclear. Trimming removed 0 bases from V and 0 bases from J, with 8 bases in between. CDR3 length: 16 amino acids. The germline V gene encodes CDR1 SGHTA and CDR2 FQGNSA. CDR3 DNA (partial): TGTGCCAGCAGCTTAGCCGCGCCTACGAACACCGGGGAG. The encoded protein is CASSLAAPTNTGE. The whole CDR3 sequence is CASSLAAPTNTGELFF.

On this clone itself: The DNA ends 3 residues before the CDR3 does, and the rest of the CDR3 is filled in from the germline J gene. This chain links TRBV7-2 with TRBJ2-3, with D possibly being TRBD2 (5 bases). The CDR3 runs to 15 residues. The germline gives CDR1 SGHTA, CDR2 FQGNSA. The part of the CDR3 DNA that was read is TGTGCCAGCAGCTTAGCCCCAACTAGTTTTCAGACG. Its translation: CASSLAPTSFQT. The CDR3 in full is CASSLAPTSFQTQYF.

Points on this clone: The CDR3 end is not reached by the read, which stops 3 residues before it; the germline J gene fills it in. The chain combines TRBV20-1 with TRBJ2-7; tentative D call: TRBD1 (5 bases). Germline CDR1 reads DFQATT; CDR2 reads SNEGSKA (reference sequence). There are 13 residues in the CDR3. V lost 3 bases and J lost 3, with 12 bases in between. CDR3 DNA, as far as it was read: TGCAGTGCTAGCAGGGTTCTCGACTACGAG. It translates to CSASRVLDYE. In full, the CDR3 reads CSASRVLDYEQYF.

A remark on this clone: The read ends 3 residues early relative to the CDR3; the germline J gene fills the gap. The J gene is TRBJ2-3, the V gene TRBV11-1; 7 bases match TRBD1. V gave up 6 bases and J gave up 0 bases; unmatched junction bases: 3. CDR1 and CDR2 (germline): SGHAT, FQDESV (reference sequence). CDR3 size: 14 residues. Here the CDR3 reads CASRGQTSTDTQYF. The CDR3 DNA, read in part, is TGTGCCAGCAGGGGACAGACTAGCACAGATACG.

In regard to this clone: The read ends 3 residues shy of where the CDR3 ends; the end is completed using the germline J gene. The V gene is TRBV7-3, the J gene TRBJ1-1; a weak D match, TRBD1 (6 bases). Germline assignment: CDR1 SGHTA and CDR2 FQGTGA. This CDR3 spans 13 amino acids. V lost 5 bases, J lost 4 bases, and 11 bases lay in between. This CDR3 reads CASSAQGPTEAFF. The sequenced CDR3 bases are TGTGCCAGCAGCGCACAGGGTCCCACTGAA.

Notes on this clone: The CDR3 end is not reached by the read, which stops 3 residues before it; the germline J gene fills it in. The chain recombines TRBV2 with TRBJ1-5, with 10 positions matching TRBD1. Unmatched junction bases numbered 7, after V lost 6 bases and J lost 2 bases. CDR1 is SNHLY, CDR2 FYNNEI, per germline. CDR3 length: 16 residues. The CDR3 loop is CASSTGQGGGNQPQHF. The CDR3 bases that were read are TGTGCCAGCAGCACCGGACAGGGGGGGGGCAATCAGCCC.

Concerning this clone itself: The CDR3 end is not reached by the read, which stops 3 residues before it; the germline J gene fills it in. The gene calls are TRBV2 and TRBJ2-1; D gene ambiguous. The CDR3 is 13 residues long. The germline V gene encodes CDR1 SNHLY and CDR2 FYNNEI. The V end lost 0 bases, the J end lost 8 bases, and 8 bases lay between the germline ends. The CDR3 bases that were read are TGTGCCAGCAGTGAAGCAGGGTTGTATGAG. As protein: CASSEAGLYE. The full-length CDR3 reads as CASSEAGLYEQFF.

Points on this clone: The read comes to an end 3 residues before the CDR3 does, leaving the germline J gene to fill in the end. The V and J genes are TRBV16 and TRBJ2-7; no clear D. The CDR3 loop spans 13 amino acids. The V gene's germline CDR1 is KGHSY and CDR2 FQNENV. Trimming shortened V by 2 bases and J by 0 bases, and 5 bases separated the two germline ends. Here the CDR3 reads CASSQTGSYEQYF. Incomplete CDR3 DNA: TGTGCCAGCAGCCAAACCGGCTCCTACGAG.

Regarding this clone: Read coverage stops 3 residues before the CDR3 terminus; the germline J gene supplies the remainder. The rearrangement links TRBV6-1 to TRBJ1-4; D perhaps matches TRBD1 (6 bases). The germline V gene encodes CDR1 MNHNS and CDR2 SASEGT. This CDR3 is built from 16 residues. The CDR3 bases that were read are TGTGCCAGCAGTGTATTAAACAGGGCCGGGGGGTCACCA. Its protein is CASSVLNRAGGSP. The whole CDR3 sequence is CASSVLNRAGGSPLFF.

About this clone: The CDR3 goes on 3 residues after the read ends, and that part is filled in from the germline J gene. The chain couples TRBV7-6 to TRBJ1-4; possible D gene TRBD1, 5 bases. The CDR3 contains 16 residues. V lost 5 bases and J lost 8, with 21 bases in between. The V gene's germline CDR1 is SGHVS and CDR2 FNYEAQ. CDR3 in amino acids: CASSRSPGKQGEKLFF. The CDR3 DNA, read in part, is TGTGCCAGCAGCCGTTCCCCAGGGAAGCAAGGCGAAAAA.